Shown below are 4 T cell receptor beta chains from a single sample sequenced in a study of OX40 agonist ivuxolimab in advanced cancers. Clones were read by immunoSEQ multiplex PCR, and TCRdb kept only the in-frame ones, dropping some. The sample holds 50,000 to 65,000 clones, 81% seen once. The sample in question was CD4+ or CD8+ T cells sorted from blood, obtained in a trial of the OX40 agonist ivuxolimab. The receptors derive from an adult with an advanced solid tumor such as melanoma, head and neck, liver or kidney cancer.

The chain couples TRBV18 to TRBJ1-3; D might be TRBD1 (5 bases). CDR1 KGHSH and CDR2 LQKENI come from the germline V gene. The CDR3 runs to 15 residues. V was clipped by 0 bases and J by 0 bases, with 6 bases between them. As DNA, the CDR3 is TGTGCCAGCTCACCACCGGGGGTCTCTGGAAACACCATATATTTT. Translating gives CASSPPGVSGNTIYF.

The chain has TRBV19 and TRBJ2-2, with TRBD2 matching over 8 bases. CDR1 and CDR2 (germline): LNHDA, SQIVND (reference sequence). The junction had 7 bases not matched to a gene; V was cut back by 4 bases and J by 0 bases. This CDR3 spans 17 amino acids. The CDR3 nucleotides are TGTGCCAGTAGTAGGACGGCGGGGGGTCCGAACACCGGGGAGCTGTTTTTT. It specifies CASSRTAGGPNTGELFF. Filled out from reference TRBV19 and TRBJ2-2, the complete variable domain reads DGGITQSPKYLFRKEGQNVTLSCEQNLNHDAMYWYRQDPGQGLRLIYYSQIVNDFQKGDIAEGYSVSREKKESFPLTVTSAQKNPTAFYLCASSRTAGGPNTGELFFGEGSRLTVL.

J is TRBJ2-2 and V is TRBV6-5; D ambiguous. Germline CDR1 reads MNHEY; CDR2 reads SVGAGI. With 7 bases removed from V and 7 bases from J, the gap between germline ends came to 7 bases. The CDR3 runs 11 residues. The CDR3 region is CASTSNGELFF. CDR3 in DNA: TGTGCCAGCACTTCAAACGGGGAGCTGTTTTTT.

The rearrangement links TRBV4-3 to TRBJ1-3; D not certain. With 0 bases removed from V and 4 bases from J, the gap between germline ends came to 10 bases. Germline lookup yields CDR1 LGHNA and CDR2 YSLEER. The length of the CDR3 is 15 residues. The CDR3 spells CASSQDRTAGNTIYF. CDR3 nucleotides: TGCGCCAGCAGCCAAGATCGCACCGCCGGAAACACCATATATTTT.